This entry describes one T cell receptor beta chain. Trimming at V came to 1 base and at J to 7 bases, leaving 9 bases not matched to a gene. CDR3 length: 15 amino acids. Germline V gives CDR1 ENHRY, CDR2 SYGVKD. This record belongs to a study of cytomegalovirus exposure and HLA in healthy donors. PCR used 60 Vbeta primers and 13 Jbeta primers. Method: immunoSEQ multiplex PCR; TCRdb's copy keeps in-frame clones and lacks some. The sample gives some 120,000 clones, approximately 80% of which show up once; roughly 12% is in the top ten. The V gene is TRBV10-3, the J gene TRBJ1-2, with 7 positions matching TRBD1. The sample taken for sequencing was PBMCs. This receptor was identified in a woman aged 40 to 50 in good health and CMV-seropositive. In DNA, the CDR3 is TGTGCCATCAGTGAGTGGGGTCGACAGGGCGGTGGCTACACCTTC. Translating it yields CAISEWGRQGGGYTF.